Each of the 32 T cell receptor beta chains below was sequenced from the same sample in a study of spatial heterogeneity in lung cancer (dated 2019 in TCRdb). Taken with the paper, the label for time point translates to: sample taken at primary tumor resection. Without any cell sorting, TCR sequencing was performed on whole RNA extracted either from tumor and nontumor lung tissue or from cryopreserved PBMC samples. The library came from 5' RACE. Sequencing used a NextSeq 500. Through fastp at Q25 and MiXCR, TCRdb rebuilt clones from the public reads, retaining in-frame beta chains. Identical CDR3 proteins give one entry, which carries the most common genes and DNA. This sample gives about 82,000 distinct CDR3 sequences in total; over 10% of them show up just once. The ten largest clones take up under 5.5% of the sample. The sample was PBMCs, taken at surgery. The receptors come from a male donor with early-stage non-small cell lung cancer.

This clonotype has just a few counts. This chain uses TRBV29-1 with TRBJ1-4; 7 bases match TRBD1. CDR1 and CDR2 from the germline V gene are SQVTM and ANQGSEA. V dropped 8 bases and J dropped 3; count of bases not matched to a gene: 3. The length of the CDR3 is 12 residues. The CDR3 region is CSYRGSNEKLFF. DNA of the CDR3: TGCAGCTACAGGGGATCTAATGAAAAACTGTTTTTT.

The chain couples TRBV19 to TRBJ1-5, with D tentatively TRBD1 (6 bases). There are 15 residues in the CDR3. Germline V gives CDR1 LNHDA, CDR2 SQIVND (reference sequence). Trimming left V 3 bases short and J 0 bases short, with 9 bases between. The DNA for the CDR3 is TGTGCCAGTAGTATCTGGACAGATAGCAATCAGCCCCAGCATTTT. Protein product: CASSIWTDSNQPQHF.

This clonotype was recorded a few times. The V call is TRBV14, the J call TRBJ2-3; TRBD2 matches 7 bases. The CDR3 extends over 15 amino acids. Germline V gene data show CDR1 as SGHDN and CDR2 as FVKESK. Trimming cost V 4 bases and J 2 bases; bases outside gene matches: 6. The CDR3, as DNA: TGTGCCAGCAGCCCGCCAGGGACTAACACAGATACGCAGTATTTT. Its protein is CASSPPGTNTDTQYF.

J is TRBJ2-5 and V is TRBV7-9; TRBD2 matches 7 bases. The germline V gene encodes CDR1 SEHNR and CDR2 FQNEAQ (reference sequence). The CDR3 runs to 14 residues. V gave up 5 bases and J gave up 5 bases; unmatched junction bases: 8. The CDR3 spells CASSPRLAMETQYF. The CDR3 bases are TGTGCCAGCAGCCCGAGACTAGCAATGGAGACCCAGTACTTC.

The table lists this clonotype with many counts. The chain uses TRBV29-1 and TRBJ1-1; 7 nucleotides line up with TRBD1. Germline V gene sequence: CDR1 SQVTM, CDR2 ANQGSEA. J lost 5 bases, V lost 5 bases, and 11 bases had no gene match. The CDR3 spans 14 residues. The CDR3 region is CSVLGRQGGTEAFF. The CDR3 nucleotides read TGCAGCGTTTTGGGTCGACAGGGAGGTACTGAAGCTTTCTTT.

The chain links TRBV12-3 or TRBV12-4 to TRBJ2-3; D might be TRBD1 or TRBD2, each matching 5 bases. This CDR3 comprises 14 residues. The V end lost 6 bases, the J end lost 2 bases, and 12 bases lay between the germline ends. CDR3 coding DNA: TGTGCCAGCAGCACCGGGACCCCCACAGATACGCAGTATTTT. Protein sequence: CASSTGTPTDTQYF.

This clonotype has only a few counts. This chain connects TRBV7-9 to TRBJ1-2; D uncertain. CDR3 length: 12 amino acids. Trimming shortened V by 11 bases and J by 0 bases, and 10 bases separated the two germline ends. The germline CDR1 and CDR2 sequences are SEHNR and FQNEAQ (reference sequence). The CDR3 nucleotides are TGTGCCGTGACCACAGCTAACTATGGCTACACCTTC. Its protein product is CAVTTANYGYTF.

A few counts support this clonotype. V is TRBV5-1 and J is TRBJ2-3; 12 nucleotides align to TRBD2. The CDR3 extends over 17 amino acids. Germline V gene data show CDR1 as SGHRS and CDR2 as YFSETQ. V lost 0 bases, J lost 5 bases, and 7 bases stayed unmatched. The CDR3 region has the DNA TGCGCCAGCAGCTTGGCCGGGCTAGCGGGGGGGGGAGATACGCAGTATTTT. Protein: CASSLAGLAGGGDTQYF.

This clonotype was counted a few times. The chain recombines TRBV11-2 with TRBJ2-5; D gene uncertain. V lost 5 bases and J lost 0, with 10 bases in between. In germline, CDR1 is SGHAT, CDR2 FQNNGV. This CDR3 is built from 14 residues. DNA for the CDR3: TGTGCCAGCAGCGTCACAGCGTACCAAGAGACCCAGTACTTC. The encoded protein is CASSVTAYQETQYF.

This clonotype was counted many times. This rearrangement joins TRBV29-1 to TRBJ1-1; TRBD1 might be the D (5 bases). This CDR3 spans 15 amino acids. The germline V and J ends were trimmed by 6 bases and 1 base, with 18 bases remaining between them. The V gene's germline CDR1 is SQVTM and CDR2 ANQGSEA. The CDR3 protein is CSVPTGGGKNTEAFF. The CDR3 DNA reads as TGCAGCGTCCCGACTGGTGGGGGGAAGAACACTGAAGCTTTCTTT.

This clonotype was counted between two and nine times. The chain carries TRBV19 and TRBJ2-6; 9 bases match TRBD1. The V gene's germline CDR1 is LNHDA and CDR2 SQIVND (reference sequence). V dropped 9 bases and J dropped 0; count of bases not matched to a gene: 18. This CDR3 spans 20 amino acids. In nucleotides, the CDR3 is TGTGCCAGCTTGGGGGAGCCCGGGACAGGGTATAGCTCTGGGGCCAACGTCCTGACTTTC. Translating gives CASLGEPGTGYSSGANVLTF.

CDR3 amino acids: CSGVEGGAGELFF. The CDR3 bases are TGCAGCGGTGTAGAGGGAGGGGCCGGGGAGCTGTTTTTT. J is TRBJ2-2 and V is TRBV29-1, with TRBD2 matching over 7 bases. CDR3 length: 13 amino acids. Trimming cost V 7 bases and J 6 bases; bases outside gene matches: 8. Germline CDR1 is SQVTM and CDR2 is ANQGSEA.

The J gene is TRBJ2-1, the V gene TRBV29-1, with D perhaps assigned TRBD1 or TRBD2 (5 bases each). CDR1 is SQVTM, CDR2 ANQGSEA, per germline. Trimming left V 0 bases short and J 12 bases short, with 18 bases between. The CDR3 runs 14 residues. The CDR3 reads CSVEDREQALGQFF. CDR3 in DNA: TGCAGCGTTGAAGATCGGGAACAGGCTTTGGGGCAGTTCTTC.

This clonotype has only a few counts. This sequence joins TRBV27 and TRBJ2-4, with TRBD2 as a possible D gene (6 bases). V was shortened by 2 bases and J by 6 bases, with 8 bases between the two germline ends. This CDR3 has 13 amino acids. Germline loops: CDR1 MNHEY, CDR2 SMNVEV (reference sequence). The CDR3, as DNA: TGTGCCAGCAGTTTACCGGGACTAAACATTCAGTACTTC. It is translated as CASSLPGLNIQYF.

This clonotype was counted many times. V is TRBV7-2 and J is TRBJ1-5; TRBD1 is a possible D gene (5 bases). The V end was cut by 3 bases, the J end by 0 bases, with 9 bases between. The CDR3 is made up of 15 amino acids. Germline assignment: CDR1 SGHTA and CDR2 FQGNSA. CDR3 in DNA: TGTGCCAGCAGCTTGGGGCTCAATAGCAATCAGCCCCAGCATTTT. Its protein is CASSLGLNSNQPQHF.

This clonotype appeared a few times. J is TRBJ2-1 and V is TRBV19; 8 nucleotides align to TRBD2. CDR1 is LNHDA and CDR2 is SQIVND in the germline V gene (reference sequence). Trimming cost V 4 bases and J 7 bases; bases outside gene matches: 18. This CDR3 is 18 amino acids long. CDR3 coding DNA: TGTGCCAGTAGTACCTCGATTTACAGCGGGAGCATAGTGAATGAGCAGTTCTTC. Translated: CASSTSIYSGSIVNEQFF.

This clonotype was counted only a few times. This chain joins TRBV14 and TRBJ2-1, with 7 bases matching TRBD2. Per the germline V gene, CDR1 is SGHDN and CDR2 is FVKESK. The ends lost 1 base at V and 3 bases at J; junction bases unmatched: 9. CDR3 length equals 17 residues. Here the CDR3 DNA reads TGTGCCAGCAGCCAAGGAATGCGGGGGACGCTCTACAATGAGCAGTTCTTC. The encoded protein is CASSQGMRGTLYNEQFF.

This clonotype appeared once. The CDR3 DNA reads as TGTGCCAGCAGCTTAGGAGGTCCACCTCTGAACTACGAGCAGTACTTC. This encodes CASSLGGPPLNYEQYF. V gene TRBV13 combines with J gene TRBJ2-7; D not certain. Trimming shortened V by 0 bases and J by 3 bases, and 15 bases separated the two germline ends. CDR3 size: 16 residues. From germline, CDR1 is PRHDT and CDR2 FYEKMQ (reference sequence).

The CDR3 DNA sequence: TGTGCCAGTAGTTTGGACTGGGAAGAGACCCAGTACTTC. Protein sequence: CASSLDWEETQYF. The chain combines TRBV19 with TRBJ2-5, with a tentative D call TRBD2 (5 bases). CDR1 is LNHDA and CDR2 is SQIVND in the germline V gene (reference sequence). The CDR3 consists of 13 residues. V lost 5 bases and J lost 3, with 10 bases in between.

In its sample, this clonotype was seen a few times. The V and J genes are TRBV5-1 and TRBJ1-2, with 7 bases that match TRBD1. There are 14 residues in the CDR3. Germline V gene lookup returns CDR1 SGHRS and CDR2 YFSETQ. Trimming cost V 0 bases and J 5 bases; bases outside gene matches: 4. CDR3 DNA sequence: TGCGCCAGCAGCTTGGACAGGGGAAATTATGGCTACACCTTC. Translating it yields CASSLDRGNYGYTF.

V gene TRBV9 combines with J gene TRBJ2-1; 9 bases are a match to TRBD2. Germline CDR1 SGDLS, CDR2 YYNGEE. This CDR3 has 15 residues. With V trimmed by 4 bases and J by 8 bases, 10 bases remained unmatched. The CDR3 nucleotides are TGTGCCAGCAGCCTAAGGCGGGAGGGCCGAGATGAGCAGTTCTTC. It specifies CASSLRREGRDEQFF. The full variable domain, in which reference TRBV9 and TRBJ2-1 provide the parts outside the CDR3, is DSGVTQTPKHLITATGQRVTLRCSPRSGDLSVYWYQQSLDQGLQFLIQYYNGEERAKGNILERFSAQQFPDLHSELNLSSLELGDSALYFCASSLRREGRDEQFFGPGTRLTVL.

The rearrangement links TRBV11-1 to TRBJ2-1; 8 nucleotides line up with TRBD1. There are 16 residues in the CDR3. With V trimmed by 3 bases and J by 8 bases, 12 bases remained unmatched. Germline V lookup: CDR1 SGHAT, CDR2 FQDESV (reference sequence). This CDR3 reads CASSFPGTGLEDEQFF. As DNA, the CDR3 is TGTGCCAGCAGCTTCCCGGGGACAGGCCTTGAGGATGAGCAGTTCTTC.

This chain connects TRBV12-3 or TRBV12-4 to TRBJ2-2; D remains unclear. The CDR3 loop spans 16 amino acids. With 3 bases removed from V and 0 bases from J, the gap between germline ends came to 11 bases. CDR3 amino acids: CASSLNNRANTGELFF. CDR3 in DNA: TGTGCCAGCAGTTTGAACAACAGAGCGAACACCGGGGAGCTGTTTTTT.

The chain uses TRBV2 and TRBJ2-7; maybe TRBD1 (6 bases). Germline V gives CDR1 SNHLY, CDR2 FYNNEI. Trimming pared 3 bases from V and 2 bases from J, leaving 8 bases between. The CDR3 has 13 residues. The CDR3 protein is CASSERQAYEQYF. CDR3 DNA: TGTGCCAGCAGTGAGCGACAGGCCTACGAGCAGTACTTC. The whole variable domain, remainder taken from reference TRBV2 and TRBJ2-7, is EPEVTQTPSHQVTQMGQEVILRCVPISNHLYFYWYRQILGQKVEFLVSFYNNEISEKSEIFDDQFSVERPDGSNFTLKIRSTKLEDSAMYFCASSERQAYEQYFGPGTRLTVT.

A few counts support this clonotype. The rearrangement uses TRBV27 and TRBJ2-1, with TRBD1 identical over 11 bases. The V and J ends lost 0 bases and 8 bases, in that order; junction bases with no gene match: 6. CDR3 size: 16 residues. Germline V gene data show CDR1 as MNHEY and CDR2 as SMNVEV (reference sequence). DNA for the CDR3: TGTGCCAGCAGTTTATCGTGGGACAGGGGGGGGTATGAGCAGTTCTTC. As protein: CASSLSWDRGGYEQFF.

The genes are TRBV20-1 and TRBJ2-7; 7 nucleotides line up with TRBD2. The length of the CDR3 is 13 residues. The ends lost 4 bases at V and 2 bases at J; junction bases unmatched: 5. Germline V gives CDR1 DFQATT, CDR2 SNEGSKA (reference sequence). This chain's CDR3 is CSAKASGTYEQYF. CDR3 sequence (DNA): TGCAGTGCTAAAGCTAGCGGTACCTACGAGCAGTACTTC.

The chain employs TRBV19 and TRBJ1-5; D is ambiguous. Looked up from germline, CDR1 is LNHDA and CDR2 is SQIVND (reference sequence). The CDR3 length is 15 residues. Trimming left V 3 bases short and J 4 bases short, with 13 bases between. CDR3 nucleotides: TGTGCCAGTAGTATCGGGCAGCCTAATAATCAGCCCCAGCATTTT. Its translation: CASSIGQPNNQPQHF.

CDR3 loop: CASSFRDSYEQYF. The CDR3 region has the DNA TGTGCCAGCAGCTTCCGGGACAGCTACGAGCAGTACTTC. The V call is TRBV7-2, the J call TRBJ2-7; 7 bases align to TRBD1. V shed 3 bases, J shed 3 bases, and the junction held 2 bases outside the gene matches. The CDR3 has 13 amino acids. Germline CDR1 and CDR2: SGHTA and FQGNSA.

This clonotype was counted between two and nine times. The chain combines TRBV3-1 with TRBJ1-5, with no clear D. CDR1 is LGHDT, CDR2 YNNKEL, per germline (reference sequence). V dropped 0 bases and J dropped 2 bases, with 5 bases sitting between them. This CDR3 spans 14 amino acids. The CDR3 spells CASSQDGGNQPQHF. The CDR3 nucleotides read TGTGCCAGCAGCCAAGACGGAGGCAATCAGCCCCAGCATTTT.

The chain combines TRBV29-1 with TRBJ2-7, with D perhaps matching TRBD1 (6 bases). Trimming cost V 1 base and J 2 bases, with 6 bases left between them. The CDR3 is 12 residues long. The germline CDR1 and CDR2 sequences are SQVTM and ANQGSEA. CDR3 nucleotides: TGCAGCGTTGAAGGGACAGCCTACGAGCAGTACTTC. Translated, it gives CSVEGTAYEQYF.

V and J are TRBV20-1 and TRBJ2-7; unclear D gene. The V and J ends lost 0 bases and 2 bases respectively, with 11 bases between them. This CDR3 comprises 14 residues. The V gene's germline CDR1 is DFQATT and CDR2 SNEGSKA (reference sequence). The CDR3 bases are TGCAGTGCTAGAGATAGAAACAGCCCCTACGAGCAGTACTTC. Its protein product is CSARDRNSPYEQYF.

This clonotype has only a few counts. V and J are TRBV5-5 and TRBJ2-5; 11 nucleotides agree with TRBD2. The CDR3 is made up of 16 amino acids. Losses at the gene ends were 4 bases for V and 5 bases for J; bases not matched to a gene: 10. Germline CDR1 and CDR2: SGHKS and YYEKEE (reference sequence). CDR3 in amino acids: CASSPGASGGLETQYF. DNA for the CDR3: TGTGCCAGCAGCCCAGGGGCTAGCGGGGGGCTGGAGACCCAGTACTTC.